This record covers a single T cell receptor beta chain. Its specific antigen is unknown. No much larger clone is present one base from it, and per-base qualities are unavailable. The data were obtained in a study of T cell responses to AZD1222 COVID-19 vaccine (dated by TCRdb to the early 2020s). For the wider study: AZD1222 recipients whose second dose came at about 4 weeks and those whose second dose came at about 12 weeks were combined into one group, since spike-specific TCR depth and breadth did not differ between the two schedules. TCR sequencing was performed for 230 to 250 trial participants, of whom about 200 were given two doses of AZD1222 and around 26 were given two doses of MenACWY control vaccine. Trial participants were enrolled by age into 18-55, 56-69 and 70-plus year subgroups, with about 150, 28 and 57 TCR-sequenced participants respectively. What the authors observed across the whole study: Conclusions about previously exposed vaccinees were limited because only a handful of AZD1222 recipients were SARS-CoV-2 seropositive at baseline. Most participants were white British and females outnumbered males, and the authors suggested that clonal diversity may have been underestimated. Because no day 14 peak-response samples were available, the repertoires could be characterized only after the peak T cell response. Spike-specific TCR breadth and depth rose significantly after two AZD1222 doses compared with day 0 and with MenACWY recipients. Vaccine-associated CD4 TCRs spanned the whole spike protein, with dominant responses in regions 160-218 and 743-854. Nearly half of unique spike-specific TCRs reportedly recognized epitopes outside regions mutated in the B.1.351 and B.1.1.7 variants. The 56-69-year group was small, and its depth increase did not reach significance, likely because of low power.

The intended sense of this specimen's time point label: baseline before first vaccination. Samples from vaccinated people were obtained from the UK trials COV001 and COV002, which included a single-blind randomized controlled phase 2/3 trial of AZD1222 (ChAdOx1 nCoV-19) in healthy adults. Trial participant PBMC samples were collected at day 0 and day 28 after the second dose for TCRbeta chain sequencing. From a lookup of the germline V gene, CDR1 and CDR2 are SGHDN and FVKESK. The CDR3 spans 15 residues, from the cysteine through the phenylalanine. CDR3 DNA only is kept here, 45 bases in frame from base 1. The V and J ends are trimmed by 3 bases and 0 bases, leaving 9 bases between them. The CDR3 regions of human TCRbeta chains were analyzed by immunosequencing. As for the authors' bioinformatics: TCRs in the repertoires were compared against a reference library of SARS-CoV-2-specific TCRs that had been generated with the MIRA antigen-specificity platform. Breadth was defined as the fraction of unique TCRs that were SARS-CoV-2-associated. Depth was defined as the fraction of total T cells that were SARS-CoV-2-associated. Each spike-specific TCR was assigned to its reactive spike region and to a CD4 or CD8 class using the MIRA data. Log10-transformed breadth and depth values were compared by one-way ANOVA with Sidak's multiple comparisons tests. Drawn from immuneACCESS, this table holds only the in-frame rearrangements with V and J called that TCRdb kept. Clones are partly lost; checked studies trace under half to an unresolved V gene and leave the rest unexplained. The DNA gave D and trimming, while V, J and clone size come from that table. This sample comprises 150,000 to 160,000 clones, 90% of them detected only once. 1.5% to 2% of the sample is in the top ten clones.

Sequencing used peripheral blood, obtained on day 0 of AZD1222 vaccination. This sequence was found in an adult in good health. The V and J segments used are TRBV14 and TRBJ2-1, with the D gene too uncertain to name. Here the CDR3 is given as CASSQNGPSYNEQFF. The nucleotide sequence is given as TGTGCCAGCAGCCAGAACGGACCCTCCTACAATGAGCAGTTCTTC.